The 15 T cell receptor beta chains listed next were all sequenced from one sample in a study of blood T cell repertoires in COVID-19. Generated by immunoSEQ multiplex PCR, the TCRdb table keeps only in-frame clones and is missing some. This table has over 120,000 clones, 84% appearing once. Source material: peripheral blood. All receptors derive from a human donor in a cohort sampled during active COVID-19.

The chain uses TRBV29-1 and TRBJ1-1; the D gene is possibly TRBD1 (6 bases). The CDR3 totals 11 residues. Trimming cost V 7 bases and J 8 bases, with 14 bases left between them. Germline V lookup: CDR1 SQVTM, CDR2 ANQGSEA. The CDR3 is CSAARDKEAFF. CDR3 sequence (DNA): TGCAGCGCCGCCCGGGACAAGGAAGCTTTCTTT. Based on the CDR3 plus reference TRBV29-1 and TRBJ1-1, the full variable domain is SAVISQKPSRDICQRGTSLTIQCQVDSQVTMMFWYRQQPGQSLTLIATANQGSEATYESGFVIDKFPISRPNLTFSTLTVSNMSPEDSSIYLCSAARDKEAFFGQGTRLTVV.

The V gene is TRBV5-6, the J gene TRBJ2-6, with 7 bases aligning to TRBD1. The CDR3 spans 19 residues. Trimming at V came to 5 bases and at J to 2 bases, leaving 16 bases not matched to a gene. Germline assignment: CDR1 SGHDT and CDR2 YYEEEE. The CDR3 reads CASSSFRQGKMTGANVLTF. The CDR3 bases are TGTGCCAGCAGTTCCTTTCGACAGGGAAAGATGACTGGGGCCAACGTCCTGACTTTC.

The J gene is TRBJ2-7, the V gene TRBV28; perhaps TRBD2 as D (5 bases). CDR1 and CDR2 (germline): MDHEN, SYDVKM. The V and J ends lost 6 bases and 7 bases respectively, with 13 bases between them. The CDR3 runs to 12 residues. CDR3 in DNA: TGTGCCAGCAGCCTGGCGTGGAGGGAGCAGTACTTC. Translating gives CASSLAWREQYF.

As to this clone: The sample has other DNA sequences that encode this CDR3 too. The chain is built from TRBV7-2 and TRBJ1-3; maybe TRBD1 (5 bases). Germline CDR1 and CDR2: SGHTA and FQGNSA. The CDR3 runs 14 residues. V was clipped by 2 bases and J by 2 bases, with 7 bases between them. The CDR3 DNA is TGTGCCAGCAGCTTATGGGGCCCTGGAAACACCATATATTTT. It is translated as CASSLWGPGNTIYF. The full variable domain, its missing parts supplied by reference TRBV7-2 and TRBJ1-3, is GAGVSQSPSNKVTEKGKDVELRCDPISGHTALYWYRQSLGQGLEFLIYFQGNSAPDKSGLPSDRFSAERTGGSVSTLTIQRTQQEDSAVYLCASSLWGPGNTIYFGEGSWLTVV.

This clone appeared a few times. J is TRBJ1-4 and V is TRBV6-5, with 7 bases aligning to TRBD1. Trimming at V came to 0 bases and at J to 11 bases, leaving 6 bases not matched to a gene. Looked up from germline, CDR1 is MNHEY and CDR2 is SVGAGI. This CDR3 is 14 amino acids long. The DNA for the CDR3 is TGTGCCAGCAGTTACTCAGAAACAGGGGTGAAACTGTTTTTT. Translated: CASSYSETGVKLFF.

The chain links TRBV11-2 to TRBJ1-3, with TRBD1 as a possible D gene (6 bases). The CDR3 consists of 16 residues. Germline V gene data show CDR1 as SGHAT and CDR2 as FQNNGV. The V gene lost 5 bases and the J gene lost 0 bases, with 14 bases spanning the gap. CDR3 sequence reads: CASSATGAHSGNTIYF. The DNA for the CDR3 is TGTGCCAGCAGCGCGACAGGTGCCCACTCTGGAAACACCATATATTTT.

V is TRBV9 and J is TRBJ1-6, with D unclear. Germline V gives CDR1 SGDLS, CDR2 YYNGEE. V lost 3 bases and J lost 6, with 16 bases in between. The CDR3 is 16 amino acids. The CDR3 DNA reads as TGTGCCAGCAGCGGCCCCGGAGGTCTGGGTAATTCACCCCTCCACTTT. This translates into CASSGPGGLGNSPLHF.

This rearrangement joins TRBV4-3 to TRBJ1-2; no definite D call. Germline values: CDR1 LGHNA, CDR2 YSLEER. V was shortened by 1 base and J by 8 bases, with 17 bases between the two germline ends. The CDR3 length is 15 residues. The CDR3 nucleotides read TGCGCCAGCAGCCAAGCTGGGGTCGGGTCGGGGGGCTACACCTTC. The encoded protein is CASSQAGVGSGGYTF.

This clone was observed a single time. This chain joins TRBV18 and TRBJ1-6; 10 positions agree with TRBD1. The CDR3 has 15 residues. The V gene's germline CDR1 is KGHSH and CDR2 LQKENI. V dropped 3 bases and J dropped 7; count of bases not matched to a gene: 3. The CDR3, as DNA: TGTGCCAGCTCACCCCCGGGACAGGGGAATTCACCCCTCCACTTT. Amino acid sequence: CASSPPGQGNSPLHF.

The chain employs TRBV6-5 and TRBJ1-1; 8 bases map to TRBD1. CDR1 MNHEY and CDR2 SVGAGI come from the germline V gene. This CDR3 region has 13 residues. The J segment lost 3 bases and the V segment lost 6 bases, leaving 3 bases of the junction unmatched. The CDR3: CASRSQGDTEAFF. The DNA for the CDR3 is TGTGCCAGCAGATCACAGGGGGACACTGAAGCTTTCTTT.

The gene calls are TRBV5-4 and TRBJ1-2; 7 positions match TRBD1. Germline loops: CDR1 SGHNT, CDR2 YYREEE (reference sequence). Losses at the gene ends were 4 bases for V and 0 bases for J; bases not matched to a gene: 3. The CDR3 consists of 14 residues. The CDR3, as DNA: TGTGCCAGCAGCCCGGGACAGACTAACTATGGCTACACCTTC. Amino acids: CASSPGQTNYGYTF. Filled out from reference TRBV5-4 and TRBJ1-2, the complete variable domain reads ETGVTQSPTHLIKTRGQQVTLRCSSQSGHNTVSWYQQALGQGPQFIFQYYREEENGRGNFPPRFSGLQFPNYSSELNVNALELDDSALYLCASSPGQTNYGYTFGSGTRLTVV.

The rearrangement uses TRBV24-1 and TRBJ2-1; D may be TRBD2 (6 bases). The length of the CDR3 is 16 residues. Between the trimmed V and J ends, which lost 1 base and 0 bases, there was a span of 9 bases. From germline, CDR1 is KGHDR and CDR2 SFDVKD. The CDR3 DNA is TGTGCCACCAGTGATTTTGGGCGGGGCTCCTACAATGAGCAGTTCTTC. As protein: CATSDFGRGSYNEQFF.

V is TRBV19 and J is TRBJ1-6; D gene uncertain. This CDR3 region has 16 residues. CDR1 is LNHDA, CDR2 SQIVND, per germline (reference sequence). Trimming removed 7 bases at V and 10 bases at J, with 23 bases between. CDR3 loop: CASTDTGSRTNSPLHF. CDR3 sequence (DNA): TGTGCCAGTACTGATACCGGGAGTCGAACGAACTCACCCCTCCACTTT.

This chain links TRBV7-8 with TRBJ1-1; the match to TRBD1 covers 8 bases. Per germline, CDR1 SGHVS and CDR2 FQNEAQ. The V gene end was trimmed by 4 bases and the J gene end by 3 bases; junction bases not matched to a gene: 4. The CDR3 extends over 14 amino acids. This CDR3 is CASSYGTGYTEAFF. CDR3 sequence (DNA): TGTGCCAGCAGCTACGGGACAGGATACACTGAAGCTTTCTTT.

The chain joins TRBV28 to TRBJ1-2, with a tentative D call TRBD1 (5 bases). Germline V gene lookup returns CDR1 MDHEN and CDR2 SYDVKM. The CDR3 runs 14 residues. Trimming took off 6 bases at V and 4 bases at J, with 15 bases between the two ends. The CDR3 DNA is TGTGCCAGCAGGGGGAATAGGGGAGGCTATGGCTACACCTTC. Protein sequence: CASRGNRGGYGYTF.